This passage covers 21 T cell receptor beta chains from one sample sequenced in a study of blood T cell repertoires in COVID-19. Only in-frame clones appear in the TCRdb table, and some are missing; sequencing was by immunoSEQ multiplex PCR. The sample shows 150,000 to 200,000 clones, roughly 76% of them seen only once. Sequenced input: peripheral blood. The receptors come from a woman of 80 years or more with COVID-19, enrolled during active disease.

V gene TRBV9 combines with J gene TRBJ1-2, with D uncertain. Germline V gene data show CDR1 as SGDLS and CDR2 as YYNGEE. The CDR3 spans 13 residues. Deletions cut 0 bases from V and 8 bases from J, with 11 bases between. The CDR3 DNA follows: TGTGCCAGCAGCGTAGATGGTTTTAGAGGCTACACCTTC. It specifies CASSVDGFRGYTF.

This clone was detected once. The J gene is TRBJ2-5, the V gene TRBV21-1; the table's TRBD2 call for D was not verified on the DNA. TRBV21-1 is an annotated pseudogene. This CDR3 comprises 19 residues. This CDR3 is CASSRRGGLAGAPQETQYF. DNA of the CDR3: TGTGCCAGCAGCCGTCGGGGGGGGCTAGCGGGAGCCCCACAAGAGACCCAGTACTTC.

This clone was counted only a few times. V usage is TRBV29-1 and J usage is TRBJ2-3, with 7 bases fitting TRBD2. This CDR3 spans 14 amino acids. Trimming removed 2 bases from V and 2 bases from J; junction bases left unmatched: 4. CDR1 and CDR2 from the germline V gene are SQVTM and ANQGSEA. The CDR3 bases are TGCAGCGTTGAATCGGGAGGTAACACAGATACGCAGTATTTT. The encoded protein is CSVESGGNTDTQYF.

CDR3 DNA: TGTGCCAGCAGCAAAGACAACTCTGGAAACACCATATATTTT. Translating gives CASSKDNSGNTIYF. The J gene is TRBJ1-3, the V gene TRBV7-9; D not certain. The CDR3 is 14 residues long. V was trimmed by 5 bases and J by 0 bases, leaving 8 bases between them. Germline V lookup: CDR1 SEHNR, CDR2 FQNEAQ (reference sequence). Combining the CDR3 with reference TRBV7-9 and TRBJ1-3 gives the whole variable domain DTGVSQNPRHKITKRGQNVTFRCDPISEHNRLYWYRQTLGQGPEFLTYFQNEAQLEKSRLLSDRFSAERPKGSFSTLEIQRTEQGDSAMYLCASSKDNSGNTIYFGEGSWLTVV.

The J gene is TRBJ1-2, the V gene TRBV19, with a tentative D call TRBD1 (5 bases). Germline CDR1 and CDR2: LNHDA and SQIVND (reference sequence). Trimming removed 5 bases from V and 1 base from J, with 14 bases in between. The CDR3 is 15 residues long. The CDR3 loop is CASSSDSSFNYGYTF. CDR3 sequence (DNA): TGTGCCAGTAGTTCCGACAGTTCATTTAACTATGGCTACACCTTC.

For the CDR3, the DNA is TGTGCCAGCAGCTCACAGAGGGCAGGTGGCACTGAAGCTTTCTTT. Translation: CASSSQRAGGTEAFF. The chain couples TRBV9 to TRBJ1-1; no clear D gene. Per the germline V gene, CDR1 is SGDLS and CDR2 is YYNGEE. Trimming stripped 4 bases from V and 4 bases from J, with 17 bases between. There are 15 residues in the CDR3.

This clone was detected only once. The V gene is TRBV6-2 or TRBV6-3, the J gene TRBJ1-2; D gene unclear. CDR3 size: 13 residues. Germline loops: CDR1 MNHEY, CDR2 SVGEGT. Trimming removed 6 bases from V and 4 bases from J, with 12 bases in between. The CDR3 nucleotides read TGTGCCAGCAGCAACCGACATAGCTATGGCTACACCTTC. Its protein is CASSNRHSYGYTF.

V gene TRBV6-6 combines with J gene TRBJ2-5; 10 nucleotides align to TRBD1. CDR3 length: 14 amino acids. J gave up 3 bases and V 7 bases, and 5 bases lay outside the gene matches. Per germline, CDR1 MNHNY and CDR2 SVGAGI (reference sequence). The CDR3 spells CASTQTGGEETQYF. CDR3 in DNA: TGTGCCAGCACACAGACAGGGGGCGAAGAGACCCAGTACTTC.

This chain links TRBV29-1 with TRBJ2-7, with D maybe TRBD2 (7 bases). Trimming stripped 4 bases from V and 3 bases from J, with 16 bases between. Germline CDR1 SQVTM, CDR2 ANQGSEA. CDR3 length equals 14 residues. The CDR3 sequence is CSVVRGGGYYEQYF. The DNA of the CDR3 is TGCAGCGTTGTCAGGGGAGGGGGGTACTACGAGCAGTACTTC.

This clone was seen a handful of times. This chain joins TRBV15 and TRBJ1-6; 7 bases are shared with TRBD1. With V trimmed by 0 bases and J by 9 bases, 8 bases remained unmatched. CDR3 length: 16 amino acids. Germline lookup yields CDR1 LNHNV and CDR2 YYDKDF (reference sequence). The CDR3 DNA sequence: TGTGCCACCAGCAGAGATAAGACAGGGCTTCGTTCACCCCTCCACTTT. Protein: CATSRDKTGLRSPLHF.

This clone was observed a single time. One junction end disagrees with the germline gene, perhaps due to a read error. The V call is TRBV11-2, the J call TRBJ2-7; 7 bases fit TRBD1. Germline CDR1 SGHAT, CDR2 FQNNGV. The length of the CDR3 is 14 residues. The CDR3 region has the DNA TGTGCCAGCAGCGCCGACGCATGGGAAACAGACAGGGACTTC. Its protein product is CASSADAWETDRDF. The complete variable domain, with remaining parts taken from reference TRBV11-2 and TRBJ2-7, reads EAGVAQSPRYKIIEKRQSVAFWCNPISGHATLYWYQQILGQGPKLLIQFQNNGVVDDSQLPKDRFSAERLKGVDSTLKIQPAKLEDSAVYLCASSADAWETDRDFGPGTRLTVT.

The count of this clone is one. The CDR3 here is CASSEEGQGSTF. CDR3 bases: TGTGCCAGCAGTGAAGAGGGACAGGGCAGCACCTTC. The rearrangement links TRBV2 to TRBJ1-2, with 9 bases that match TRBD1. Germline trimming cut 1 base from V and 13 bases from J; bases unmatched to any gene: 4. The length of the CDR3 is 12 residues. Germline-derived CDR1 and CDR2 are SNHLY and FYNNEI.

V is TRBV6-5 and J is TRBJ1-2; no definite D call. V was trimmed by 2 bases and J by 4 bases, leaving 14 bases between them. Germline assignment: CDR1 MNHEY and CDR2 SVGAGI. This CDR3 has 15 amino acids. CDR3 nucleotide sequence: TGTGCCAGCAGTTACCGACAAAGGAGGCTCTATGGCTACACCTTC. Translated: CASSYRQRRLYGYTF.

The V gene is TRBV7-9, the J gene TRBJ2-1; D not certain. The CDR3 runs 15 residues. V lost 1 base to trimming and J lost 6 bases, with 13 bases between them. Germline V gene data show CDR1 as SEHNR and CDR2 as FQNEAQ (reference sequence). The CDR3 reads CASSLGPVWSNEQFF. CDR3 nucleotides: TGTGCCAGCAGCTTAGGACCCGTATGGAGCAATGAGCAGTTCTTC.

The V gene is TRBV10-3, the J gene TRBJ1-1, with a tentative D call TRBD1 (6 bases). Trimming shortened V by 3 bases and J by 6 bases, and 11 bases separated the two germline ends. The CDR3 contains 13 residues. In germline, CDR1 is ENHRY, CDR2 SYGVKD. In nucleotides, the CDR3 is TGTGCCATCAGTGAACAACAGGGCCCTGAAGCTTTCTTT. Amino acids: CAISEQQGPEAFF.

V is TRBV7-9 and J is TRBJ1-2; 9 positions match TRBD1. Trimming took 2 bases from V and 4 from J; bases not matched to a gene: 2. The CDR3 covers 14 residues. CDR1 is SEHNR and CDR2 is FQNEAQ in the germline V gene (reference sequence). For the CDR3, the DNA is TGTGCCAGCAGCTTACGGGACAGGGCCTATGGCTACACCTTC. Translation: CASSLRDRAYGYTF.

This clone was seen only a few times. This chain uses TRBV2 with TRBJ2-3; D is unclear. CDR3 length: 15 amino acids. V shed 0 bases and J shed 2 bases, with 9 bases lying between them. Germline V gene lookup returns CDR1 SNHLY and CDR2 FYNNEI. CDR3 sequence: CASSEAGGATDTQYF. The CDR3, as DNA: TGTGCCAGCAGTGAAGCTGGCGGAGCCACAGATACGCAGTATTTT.

The gene calls are TRBV7-9 and TRBJ2-1, with D unclear. Germline V gene data show CDR1 as SEHNR and CDR2 as FQNEAQ (reference sequence). Trimming stripped 5 bases from V and 7 bases from J, with 9 bases between. The CDR3 is 12 amino acids. The CDR3 here is CASSRSRNEQFF. CDR3 coding DNA: TGTGCCAGCAGCCGAAGTAGAAATGAGCAGTTCTTC. The complete variable domain, with remaining parts taken from reference TRBV7-9 and TRBJ2-1, reads DTGVSQNPRHKITKRGQNVTFRCDPISEHNRLYWYRQTLGQGPEFLTYFQNEAQLEKSRLLSDRFSAERPKGSFSTLEIQRTEQGDSAMYLCASSRSRNEQFFGPGTRLTVL.

The rearrangement joins TRBV7-2 to TRBJ2-7; D is undetermined. The CDR3 covers 13 residues. Germline V gives CDR1 SGHTA, CDR2 FQGNSA. The V end was cut by 6 bases, the J end by 3 bases, with 12 bases between. CDR3 sequence: CASSLQPVYEQYF. The CDR3 nucleotides are TGTGCCAGCAGTCTCCAACCAGTCTACGAGCAGTACTTC.

The chain links TRBV27 to TRBJ2-2; 8 bases line up with TRBD2. The V segment lost 5 bases and the J segment 6 bases; nucleotides outside the gene matches: 5. This CDR3 region has 14 residues. Germline CDR1 reads MNHEY; CDR2 reads SMNVEV (reference sequence). CDR3 sequence (DNA): TGTGCCAGCAGTGTCGGGAGGGCCGCCGGGGAGCTGTTTTTT. It is translated as CASSVGRAAGELFF.

As regards this clone: The sample contains more than one DNA sequence encoding this CDR3. V gene TRBV20-1 combines with J gene TRBJ1-2; possible D gene TRBD1, 5 bases. The germline V gene encodes CDR1 DFQATT and CDR2 SNEGSKA (reference sequence). V lost 6 bases to trimming and J lost 4 bases, with 9 bases between them. The CDR3 spans 11 residues. CDR3 region: CSAPGGYGYTF. CDR3 in DNA: TGCAGTGCCCCGGGGGGCTATGGCTACACCTTC.